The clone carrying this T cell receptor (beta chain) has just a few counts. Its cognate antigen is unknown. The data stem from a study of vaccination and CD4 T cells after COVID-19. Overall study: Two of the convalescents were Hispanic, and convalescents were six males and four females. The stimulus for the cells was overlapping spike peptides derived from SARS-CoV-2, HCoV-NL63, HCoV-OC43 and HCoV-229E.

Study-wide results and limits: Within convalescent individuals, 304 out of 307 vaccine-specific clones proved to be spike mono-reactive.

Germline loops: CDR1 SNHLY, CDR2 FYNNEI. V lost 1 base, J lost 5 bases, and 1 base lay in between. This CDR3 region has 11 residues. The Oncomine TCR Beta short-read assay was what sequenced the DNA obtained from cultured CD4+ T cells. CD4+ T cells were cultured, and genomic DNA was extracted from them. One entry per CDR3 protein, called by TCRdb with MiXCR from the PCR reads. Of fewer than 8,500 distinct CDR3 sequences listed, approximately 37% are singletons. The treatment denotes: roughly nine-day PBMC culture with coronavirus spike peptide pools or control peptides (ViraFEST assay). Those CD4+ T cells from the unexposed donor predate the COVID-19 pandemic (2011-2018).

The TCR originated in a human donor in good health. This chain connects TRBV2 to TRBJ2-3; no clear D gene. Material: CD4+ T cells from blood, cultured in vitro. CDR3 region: CASSEVDTQYF. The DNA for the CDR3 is TGTGCCAGCAGTGAAGTAGATACGCAGTATTTT.